The source of this T cell receptor beta chain is a study of cytomegalovirus exposure and HLA in healthy donors. This CDR3 is built from 18 residues. V was pared by 6 bases and J by 2 bases, with 24 bases between. From germline, CDR1 is MDHEN and CDR2 SYDVKM. PCR was performed using 60 Vbeta and 13 Jbeta primers. Libraries were prepared by immunoSEQ multiplex PCR; TCRdb keeps only in-frame clonotypes and omits some of them. This table holds 170,000 or so clones, around 78% found once. Sequencing was done on a sample of PBMCs. The V and J genes are TRBV28 and TRBJ2-3; TRBD2 might be the D (6 bases). This TCR was recovered from a woman in her 50s in good health and CMV-seropositive. The DNA of the CDR3 is TGTGCCAGCAGGGGGTCAACGGGAGCCCTTCGAGTCACAGATACGCAGTATTTT. Its protein is CASRGSTGALRVTDTQYF. Looking up the rest from reference TRBV28 and TRBJ2-3 gives the full variable domain: DVKVTQSSRYLVKRTGEKVFLECVQDMDHENMFWYRQDPGLGLRLIYFSYDVKMKEKGDIPEGYSVSREKKERFSLILESASTNQTSMYLCASRGSTGALRVTDTQYFGPGTRLTVL.